A selection of T cell receptor beta chains follows, all from one sample in a study of control samples from healthy donors and cancer patients. Assay: immunoSEQ multiplex PCR; the TCRdb copy retains only in-frame clones and omits some. The table has roughly 26,000 clones, approximately 78% seen once. Sequenced input: PBMCs. The source of these receptors is a man in his 60s with colorectal cancer. CDR3s include the opening cysteine and the closing phenylalanine or tryptophan. Fields, in order: CDR3 DNA, CDR3 protein, J gene, clone size, V gene, D gene. The D gene is left open where the match is weak. The size field is filled for only some rows; it gives once, few, many or a size class.

cdr3_nt: TGTGCCAGCAGTACCGGGACAGGGGTGGGGACCGGGGAGCTGTTTTTT
cdr3_aa: CASSTGTGVGTGELFF
j_call: TRBJ2-2
clone_size: NA
v_call: TRBV2
d_call: TRBD1

cdr3_nt: TGTGCCAGCAGCTTGGCTAGGTTTAGCACAGATACGCAGTATTTT
cdr3_aa: CASSLARFSTDTQYF
j_call: TRBJ2-3
clone_size: NA
v_call: TRBV5-8
d_call: NA

cdr3_nt: TGTGCCAGCAGCTTTCGACTAGCGGGGGGGCCCCACGAGCAGTACTTC
cdr3_aa: CASSFRLAGGPHEQYF
j_call: TRBJ2-7
clone_size: NA
v_call: TRBV11-2
d_call: TRBD2

cdr3_nt: TGTGCCAGCAGCTCTCTCTCTGGAAACACCATATATTTT
cdr3_aa: CASSSLSGNTIYF
j_call: TRBJ1-3
clone_size: NA
v_call: TRBV5-8
d_call: NA

cdr3_nt: TGCGCCAGCAGCCATCCGGAGAGGAACGGGCCCCAGCATTTT
cdr3_aa: CASSHPERNGPQHF
j_call: TRBJ1-5
clone_size: NA
v_call: TRBV4-1
d_call: NA

cdr3_nt: TGTGCCAGCAGCTTAGTAGCGGGGGGGCCTAAGGATACGCAGTATTTT
cdr3_aa: CASSLVAGGPKDTQYF
j_call: TRBJ2-3
clone_size: NA
v_call: TRBV5-6
d_call: TRBD2

cdr3_nt: TGTGCCAGCAGCTTTCACGGAAACTATGGCTACACCTTC
cdr3_aa: CASSFHGNYGYTF
j_call: TRBJ1-2
clone_size: once
v_call: TRBV7-9
d_call: NA

cdr3_nt: TGTGCCAGCAGCTTAGTCGTCGGGGGGTACAATGAGCAGTTCTTC
cdr3_aa: CASSLVVGGYNEQFF
j_call: TRBJ2-1
clone_size: few
v_call: TRBV7-6
d_call: TRBD2

cdr3_nt: TGCGCCAGCAGCTTGAAAGGGAGAAGCAATCAGCCCCAGCATTTT
cdr3_aa: CASSLKGRSNQPQHF
j_call: TRBJ1-5
clone_size: NA
v_call: TRBV5-1
d_call: NA

cdr3_nt: TGTGCCAGTAGTATCGATAGCGGATTCTATGGCTACACCTTC
cdr3_aa: CASSIDSGFYGYTF
j_call: TRBJ1-2
clone_size: once
v_call: TRBV19
d_call: NA

cdr3_nt: TGCGCCAGCAGCTTGGATGGCCAGCTCTATGGCTACACCTTC
cdr3_aa: CASSLDGQLYGYTF
j_call: TRBJ1-2
clone_size: NA
v_call: TRBV5-1
d_call: NA

cdr3_nt: TGTGCCAGCAGGCTTAACAGGGGAGACTATGGCTACACCTTC
cdr3_aa: CASRLNRGDYGYTF
j_call: TRBJ1-2
clone_size: NA
v_call: TRBV27
d_call: TRBD1

cdr3_nt: TGCGCCAGCAGCTTGGAGACAGGGGTAAGTTCACCCCTCCACTTT
cdr3_aa: CASSLETGVSSPLHF
j_call: TRBJ1-6
clone_size: NA
v_call: TRBV5-1
d_call: TRBD1

cdr3_nt: TGCGCCAGCTTTACTCTACAGGGGTACAATGAGCAGTTCTTC
cdr3_aa: CASFTLQGYNEQFF
j_call: TRBJ2-1
clone_size: few
v_call: TRBV10-2
d_call: TRBD1

cdr3_nt: TGTGCCAGCTCACCGACAGGGGATGACTATGGCTACACCTTC
cdr3_aa: CASSPTGDDYGYTF
j_call: TRBJ1-2
clone_size: few
v_call: TRBV18
d_call: TRBD1

cdr3_nt: TGTGCCAGCAGCTTAGAGGGTAGCACAGATACGCAGTATTTT
cdr3_aa: CASSLEGSTDTQYF
j_call: TRBJ2-3
clone_size: once
v_call: TRBV11-3
d_call: NA

cdr3_nt: TGCAGCGTTGAAGTTTACAGAGACGTTTTAGCCAAAAACATTCAGTACTTC
cdr3_aa: CSVEVYRDVLAKNIQYF
j_call: TRBJ2-4
clone_size: NA
v_call: TRBV29-1
d_call: NA

cdr3_nt: TGTGCCTGGAGTAAGAGCTCTGGAAACACCATATATTTT
cdr3_aa: CAWSKSSGNTIYF
j_call: TRBJ1-3
clone_size: NA
v_call: TRBV30
d_call: NA

cdr3_nt: TGCGCCAGCAGTCCCCAGGTAGGGTGGGATTCACCCCTCCACTTT
cdr3_aa: CASSPQVGWDSPLHF
j_call: TRBJ1-6
clone_size: NA
v_call: TRBV23-1
d_call: NA

cdr3_nt: TGTGCCAGCAGACGACTAGCGGGGGGGACCACAGATACGCAGTATTTT
cdr3_aa: CASRRLAGGTTDTQYF
j_call: TRBJ2-3
clone_size: NA
v_call: TRBV7-9
d_call: TRBD2

cdr3_nt: TGTGCCAGCAGCTTACAGGCAGGGGGATCTCTCCACTTT
cdr3_aa: CASSLQAGGSLHF
j_call: TRBJ1-6
clone_size: NA
v_call: TRBV7-9
d_call: TRBD1

cdr3_nt: TGTGCCAGCAGTGTTTCTCCCTACGAGCAGTACTTC
cdr3_aa: CASSVSPYEQYF
j_call: TRBJ2-7
clone_size: NA
v_call: TRBV2
d_call: NA

cdr3_nt: TGCGCCAGCAGCCACATCACGAACACCGGGGAGCTGTTTTTT
cdr3_aa: CASSHITNTGELFF
j_call: TRBJ2-2
clone_size: NA
v_call: TRBV4-1
d_call: NA

cdr3_nt: TGTGCCAGCAGTGATCGGCCCTCTGGGGCCAACGTCCTGACTTTC
cdr3_aa: CASSDRPSGANVLTF
j_call: TRBJ2-6
clone_size: NA
v_call: TRBV2
d_call: NA

cdr3_nt: TGTGCCAGCAGCTTGGTGGCAGGGCTTCAGCCCCAGCATTTT
cdr3_aa: CASSLVAGLQPQHF
j_call: TRBJ1-5
clone_size: NA
v_call: TRBV11-2
d_call: NA

cdr3_nt: TGCGCCAGCAGCCAACCCGCGGGCCGCTCCAGCTCCTATAATTCACCCCTCCACTTT
cdr3_aa: CASSQPAGRSSSYNSPLHF
j_call: TRBJ1-6
clone_size: NA
v_call: TRBV4-1
d_call: NA

cdr3_nt: TGTGCCAGCAGTTACGAAGGGGTTTCGGCAGCTTTCTTT
cdr3_aa: CASSYEGVSAAFF
j_call: TRBJ1-1
clone_size: NA
v_call: TRBV6-5
d_call: NA

cdr3_nt: TGCGCCAGCAGCTCGACATTCGATAGTGGCTACACCTTC
cdr3_aa: CASSSTFDSGYTF
j_call: TRBJ1-2
clone_size: NA
v_call: TRBV5-1
d_call: NA

cdr3_nt: TGTGCCAGCAGCTTGGGGTGCGCGAACACCGGGGAGCTGTTTTTT
cdr3_aa: CASSLGCANTGELFF
j_call: TRBJ2-2
clone_size: NA
v_call: TRBV5-6
d_call: NA

cdr3_nt: TGCAGCGTTGAGGAGTTCGATGAGCAGTTCTTC
cdr3_aa: CSVEEFDEQFF
j_call: TRBJ2-1
clone_size: NA
v_call: TRBV29-1
d_call: NA

cdr3_nt: TGTGCCAGCTCATCAAACCGACAGGGTGGCAATCAGCCCCAGCATTTT
cdr3_aa: CASSSNRQGGNQPQHF
j_call: TRBJ1-5
clone_size: NA
v_call: TRBV18
d_call: TRBD1

cdr3_nt: TGTGCCAGCAGCCGGAGCGGGGGGGAGAAAGATACGCAGTATTTT
cdr3_aa: CASSRSGGEKDTQYF
j_call: TRBJ2-3
clone_size: NA
v_call: TRBV6-2/TRBV6-3
d_call: TRBD2

cdr3_nt: TGTGCCAGCAGTTTAGAGGGGAACACTGAAGCTTTCTTT
cdr3_aa: CASSLEGNTEAFF
j_call: TRBJ1-1
clone_size: NA
v_call: TRBV12-3/TRBV12-4
d_call: NA

cdr3_nt: TGCGCCAGCAGCTTGGCCGGATCACAGGGGGCTAATGAAAAACTGTTTTTT
cdr3_aa: CASSLAGSQGANEKLFF
j_call: TRBJ1-4
clone_size: NA
v_call: TRBV5-1
d_call: TRBD1

cdr3_nt: TGCGCCAGCAGCCAAGTAATCGGGTTAGGGCAGCCCCAGCATTTT
cdr3_aa: CASSQVIGLGQPQHF
j_call: TRBJ1-5
clone_size: NA
v_call: TRBV4-1
d_call: NA

cdr3_nt: TGTGCCAGCAGTTACAAAAGCGGGGGGGCCGAGACCCAGTACTTC
cdr3_aa: CASSYKSGGAETQYF
j_call: TRBJ2-5
clone_size: NA
v_call: TRBV6-2/TRBV6-3
d_call: TRBD2

cdr3_nt: TGTGCCAGCAGCGCAGGGTTTAACTATGGCTACACCTTC
cdr3_aa: CASSAGFNYGYTF
j_call: TRBJ1-2
clone_size: NA
v_call: TRBV7-9
d_call: NA

cdr3_nt: TGTGCCTGGAGACCAGTTCCACAAGAGACCCAGTACTTC
cdr3_aa: CAWRPVPQETQYF
j_call: TRBJ2-5
clone_size: NA
v_call: TRBV30
d_call: NA